Listed below are T cell receptor beta chains from one sample, sequenced in a study of early T cells in non-severe SARS-CoV-2 infection. TCRdb reprocessed the 5' RACE reads with MiXCR, giving one entry per CDR3 protein. This table has 35,000 to 45,000 distinct CDR3 sequences, approximately 6.6% appearing once. This specimen was whole blood, taken at baseline. The receptors come from an adult who was a healthcare worker with PCR-confirmed SARS-CoV-2 infection or an uninfected control (not recorded which). CDR3s include the opening cysteine and the closing phenylalanine or tryptophan. A D gene is named only where the DNA matches it firmly. Not every row has a clone size; where given, it reads once, few, many or a size class.

d_call: TRBD2; clone_size: .; j_call: TRBJ2-2; v_call: TRBV11-2; cdr3_nt: TGTGCCAGCAGTGGTAGCGGGAGAAGGGGGACCGGGGAGCTGTTTTTT; cdr3_aa: CASSGSGRRGTGELFF
d_call: .; clone_size: many; j_call: TRBJ2-7; v_call: TRBV12-3/TRBV12-4; cdr3_nt: TGTGCCAGCAGCCTGATGCAGGATACTCAGTACTTC; cdr3_aa: CASSLMQDTQYF
d_call: TRBD2; clone_size: few; j_call: TRBJ2-7; v_call: TRBV20-1; cdr3_nt: TGCAGTGCTGTAGCGGGAGGGACCTACGAGCAGTACTTC; cdr3_aa: CSAVAGGTYEQYF
d_call: TRBD2; clone_size: many; j_call: TRBJ2-3; v_call: TRBV10-3; cdr3_nt: TGTGCCACGGGACTAGCGGGATGGATAGATACGCAGTATTTT; cdr3_aa: CATGLAGWIDTQYF
d_call: .; clone_size: .; j_call: TRBJ2-5; v_call: TRBV27; cdr3_nt: TGTGCCAGCAGTTCCCAGGGAGGGACCCAGTACTTC; cdr3_aa: CASSSQGGTQYF
d_call: .; clone_size: few; j_call: TRBJ2-2; v_call: TRBV20-1; cdr3_nt: TGCAGTGCTGCTGTGGCGGACATAGGTTACACCGGGGAGCTGTTTTTT; cdr3_aa: CSAAVADIGYTGELFF
d_call: TRBD1; clone_size: few; j_call: TRBJ1-5; v_call: TRBV12-3/TRBV12-4; cdr3_nt: TGTGCCAGCAGTTTCGGGGACAGGGCGAGCCAGCCCCAGCATTTT; cdr3_aa: CASSFGDRASQPQHF
d_call: TRBD2; clone_size: many; j_call: TRBJ2-7; v_call: TRBV9; cdr3_nt: TGTGCCAGCAGCGTAGGAGTAGCGGGAGGCGGCGAGCAGTACTTC; cdr3_aa: CASSVGVAGGGEQYF
d_call: .; clone_size: .; j_call: TRBJ2-7; v_call: TRBV28; cdr3_nt: TGTGCCAGCAGCCCAGGACACCTCTCCTACGAGCAGTACTTC; cdr3_aa: CASSPGHLSYEQYF
d_call: TRBD1; clone_size: many; j_call: TRBJ1-3; v_call: TRBV9; cdr3_nt: TGTGCCAGCAGCGTAGGGGGGACAGGGAGTAGAAACACCATATATTTT; cdr3_aa: CASSVGGTGSRNTIYF
d_call: .; clone_size: many; j_call: TRBJ2-1; v_call: TRBV18; cdr3_nt: TGTGCCAGCTCACCATCCTCGGTAGCCAATGAGCAGTTCTTC; cdr3_aa: CASSPSSVANEQFF
d_call: .; clone_size: .; j_call: TRBJ2-7; v_call: TRBV28; cdr3_nt: TGTGCCAGCACAGGGGCCCACTCCTACGAGCAGTACTTC; cdr3_aa: CASTGAHSYEQYF
d_call: .; clone_size: many; j_call: TRBJ1-2; v_call: TRBV19; cdr3_nt: TGTGCCAGTAGTTACACCAGGAACTATGGCTACACCTTC; cdr3_aa: CASSYTRNYGYTF
d_call: TRBD1; clone_size: many; j_call: TRBJ2-3; v_call: TRBV30; cdr3_nt: TGTGCCTGGAGTGCTACGGGACAGGGCACAGATACGCAGTATTTT; cdr3_aa: CAWSATGQGTDTQYF
d_call: .; clone_size: many; j_call: TRBJ1-2; v_call: TRBV29-1; cdr3_nt: TGCAGCGTTGAAACTTTGGGCTCCTTCTATGGCTACACCTTC; cdr3_aa: CSVETLGSFYGYTF
d_call: .; clone_size: few; j_call: TRBJ1-1; v_call: TRBV27; cdr3_nt: TGTGCCAGCAGTTTAAACAGCATGAACACTGAAGCTTTCTTT; cdr3_aa: CASSLNSMNTEAFF
d_call: .; clone_size: few; j_call: TRBJ2-1; v_call: TRBV20-1; cdr3_nt: TGCAGTGCTAGTCTTGTTGAGCAGTTCTTC; cdr3_aa: CSASLVEQFF
d_call: .; clone_size: many; j_call: TRBJ1-3; v_call: TRBV3-1; cdr3_nt: TGTGCCAGCCGGCCCCTGTCCGGAAACACCATATATTTT; cdr3_aa: CASRPLSGNTIYF
d_call: TRBD1; clone_size: few; j_call: TRBJ1-2; v_call: TRBV20-1; cdr3_nt: TGCAGTGTGACGACAGGGGATGGCTACACCTTC; cdr3_aa: CSVTTGDGYTF
d_call: TRBD1; clone_size: many; j_call: TRBJ2-1; v_call: TRBV7-9; cdr3_nt: TGTGCCAGCAGCGCTACAATAGGGGGACAGGGATACAATGAGCAGTTCTTC; cdr3_aa: CASSATIGGQGYNEQFF
d_call: TRBD2; clone_size: few; j_call: TRBJ2-1; v_call: TRBV12-3/TRBV12-4; cdr3_nt: TGTGCCAGCAGTCAAATAGCGGGAGTTGTCCATGAGCAGTTCTTC; cdr3_aa: CASSQIAGVVHEQFF
d_call: TRBD2; clone_size: many; j_call: TRBJ2-7; v_call: TRBV20-1; cdr3_nt: TGCAGTGCTGGAAGCGGGAGGGCCGACGAGCAGTACTTC; cdr3_aa: CSAGSGRADEQYF
d_call: TRBD1; clone_size: many; j_call: TRBJ1-2; v_call: TRBV2; cdr3_nt: TGTGCCAGCAGTGAATTGTGGACAGGGTTACGTGGCTACACCTTC; cdr3_aa: CASSELWTGLRGYTF
d_call: TRBD1; clone_size: .; j_call: TRBJ2-7; v_call: TRBV5-4; cdr3_nt: TGTGCCAGCAGCCTTACAGGGGGGTACGAGCAGTACTTC; cdr3_aa: CASSLTGGYEQYF
d_call: TRBD1; clone_size: .; j_call: TRBJ2-7; v_call: TRBV18; cdr3_nt: TGTGCCAGCTCACCCTCCAGGACAGGGGTTTCCTACGAGCAGTACTTC; cdr3_aa: CASSPSRTGVSYEQYF
d_call: .; clone_size: many; j_call: TRBJ2-1; v_call: TRBV21-1; cdr3_nt: TGTGCCAGCAGCCGGGACAGCCGTACCTACAATGAGCAGTTCTTC; cdr3_aa: CASSRDSRTYNEQFF